A single sample is the source of the 15 T cell receptor beta chains below, sequenced in a study of identical twins. TCRdb re-called the 5' RACE reads through MiXCR, storing one row per CDR3 protein. The table has hundreds of thousands of distinct CDR3 sequences, 5.5% to 6.5% seen once. Sequencing used naive T cells sorted from blood. The source of these receptors is a man aged 18 to 30 in good health.

This clonotype was detected ten times or more. This chain's CDR3 is CAISDSRGRAFF. The CDR3 DNA sequence: TGTGCCATCAGTGATTCCCGGGGACGGGCTTTCTTT. The V call is TRBV10-3, the J call TRBJ1-1, with a weak D call TRBD1 (5 bases). V shed 3 bases and J shed 11 bases, with 13 bases lying between them. The length of the CDR3 is 12 residues. Looked up from germline, CDR1 is ENHRY and CDR2 is SYGVKD.

This clonotype was detected many times. The chain couples TRBV29-1 to TRBJ2-3; D not resolved. The CDR3 runs to 11 residues. CDR1 is SQVTM, CDR2 ANQGSEA, per germline. V shed 2 bases and J shed 4 bases, with 4 bases lying between them. The CDR3 region has the DNA TGCAGCGTTGAAAGCCCAGATACGCAGTATTTT. Its translation is CSVESPDTQYF.

At least ten counts were recorded for this clonotype. This chain uses TRBV5-1 with TRBJ2-1, with a weak D call TRBD2 (5 bases). Trimming shortened V by 6 bases and J by 7 bases, and 8 bases separated the two germline ends. CDR1 is SGHRS and CDR2 is YFSETQ in the germline V gene. The CDR3 is made up of 11 amino acids. CDR3 region: CASTGWNEQFF. The CDR3 DNA reads as TGCGCCAGCACGGGATGGAATGAGCAGTTCTTC.

CDR3 protein: CASSWIGTMGGPAYEQYF. The CDR3, as DNA: TGTGCCAGCAGCTGGATCGGGACGATGGGCGGGCCCGCCTACGAGCAGTACTTC. The V gene is TRBV5-6, the J gene TRBJ2-7; D tentatively fits TRBD1 or TRBD2 (5 bases each). The germline V gene encodes CDR1 SGHDT and CDR2 YYEEEE. This CDR3 contains 18 residues. Trimming took off 3 bases at V and 2 bases at J, with 24 bases between the two ends.

In its sample, this clonotype was seen many times. The rearrangement links TRBV20-1 to TRBJ2-5; possibly TRBD2 for D (6 bases). This CDR3 has 18 amino acids. From germline, CDR1 is DFQATT and CDR2 SNEGSKA (reference sequence). V dropped 0 bases and J dropped 0 bases, with 20 bases sitting between them. Written as DNA, the CDR3 is TGCAGTGCTAGAGATTTCCCCTTAGCGGAATCGTACCAAGAGACCCAGTACTTC. This translates into CSARDFPLAESYQETQYF.

In this sample, this clonotype turned up a few times. This chain links TRBV28 with TRBJ2-4; 7 bases map to TRBD1. The V segment lost 6 bases and the J segment 2 bases; nucleotides outside the gene matches: 28. The CDR3 consists of 22 residues. Germline values: CDR1 MDHEN, CDR2 SYDVKM. CDR3 coding DNA: TGTGCCAGCAGCCACCACAACTTCCGGACAGGAGACACCAGTAGGCCCAAAAACATTCAGTACTTC. Translated, it gives CASSHHNFRTGDTSRPKNIQYF.

This clonotype was counted at least ten times. The chain carries TRBV29-1 and TRBJ2-1, with D hard to call. Germline assignment: CDR1 SQVTM and CDR2 ANQGSEA. The CDR3 spans 12 residues. Trimming took off 1 base at V and 2 bases at J, with 3 bases between the two ends. CDR3 nucleotides: TGCAGCGTTGAAGCTACCTACAATGAGCAGTTCTTC. It is translated as CSVEATYNEQFF.

This clonotype was seen many times. This chain joins TRBV10-3 and TRBJ1-1; the match to TRBD1 covers 8 bases. J was trimmed by 8 bases and V by 3 bases; bases with no gene match: 11. In germline, CDR1 is ENHRY, CDR2 SYGVKD. This CDR3 comprises 15 residues. The CDR3 nucleotides read TGTGCCATCAGTGACCTAAAGACAGGGGCCATGGAAGCTTTCTTT. Encoded protein: CAISDLKTGAMEAFF.

The table lists this clonotype with many counts. CDR3 in DNA: TGTGCCAGCGGCCTTTTCACAGATACGCAGTATTTT. The encoded protein is CASGLFTDTQYF. V and J are TRBV27 and TRBJ2-3; D gene ambiguous. Germline CDR1 MNHEY, CDR2 SMNVEV (reference sequence). The V end lost 8 bases, the J end lost 2 bases, and 8 bases lay between the germline ends. The CDR3 runs 12 residues.

The rearrangement joins TRBV28 to TRBJ2-7; a possible D gene is TRBD2 (6 bases). The CDR3 has 14 residues. Trimming left V 7 bases short and J 0 bases short, with 13 bases between. The germline gives CDR1 MDHEN, CDR2 SYDVKM. CDR3 coding DNA: TGTGCCAGCAAACCATCCGGGAGCTCCTACGAGCAGTACTTC. Translated: CASKPSGSSYEQYF. Together with reference TRBV28 and TRBJ2-7, the CDR3 gives the full variable domain: DVKVTQSSRYLVKRTGEKVFLECVQDMDHENMFWYRQDPGLGLRLIYFSYDVKMKEKGDIPEGYSVSREKKERFSLILESASTNQTSMYLCASKPSGSSYEQYFGPGTRLTVT.

This clonotype was observed a handful of times. The chain carries TRBV12-3 or TRBV12-4 and TRBJ2-6, with 7 nucleotides matching TRBD1. V lost 5 bases and J lost 4; bases outside the gene matches: 14. CDR3 length equals 18 residues. The CDR3 reads CASSTIQGLVTGANVLTF. CDR3 nucleotide sequence: TGTGCCAGCAGTACAATACAGGGGCTCGTTACCGGGGCCAACGTCCTGACTTTC.

In this sample, this clonotype turned up a few times. DNA for the CDR3: TGTGCCTGGAGTGGAGGGACAGGAGGTGAGCAGTACGTC. Translation gives CAWSGGTGGEQYV. The rearrangement joins TRBV30 to TRBJ2-7, with 8 positions matching TRBD1. The trim removed 1 base at V and 7 bases at J, leaving 6 bases unmatched. Germline V gene lookup returns CDR1 GTSNPN and CDR2 SVGIG (reference sequence). The CDR3 consists of 13 residues.

The chain recombines TRBV4-3 with TRBJ2-5, with D maybe TRBD2 (5 bases). The length of the CDR3 is 14 residues. The ends were cut back, 3 bases at V and 2 bases at J, with 10 bases in the middle. Germline V gene sequence: CDR1 LGHNA, CDR2 YSLEER. CDR3 coding DNA: TGCGCCAGCAGCCAGGGAGATACGCAAGAGACCCAGTACTTC. This codes for CASSQGDTQETQYF.

This clonotype was detected ten times or more. The rearrangement links TRBV4-2 to TRBJ1-2; D may be TRBD1 (5 bases). Deletions cut 3 bases from V and 2 bases from J, with 10 bases between. The CDR3 extends over 14 amino acids. Per the germline V gene, CDR1 is LGHNA and CDR2 is YNFKEQ. The CDR3 spells CASSHQGLNYGYTF. The CDR3 nucleotides read TGTGCCAGCAGCCACCAGGGATTGAACTATGGCTACACCTTC.

At least ten counts were recorded for this clonotype. The CDR3 reads CSAKVGILRDGANVLTF. CDR3 bases: TGCAGTGCCAAGGTGGGGATCCTTCGGGATGGGGCCAACGTCCTGACTTTC. The gene calls are TRBV20-1 and TRBJ2-6; the D gene is possibly TRBD2 (5 bases). The CDR3 contains 17 residues. Germline V gives CDR1 DFQATT, CDR2 SNEGSKA (reference sequence). Trimming cost V 6 bases and J 3 bases, with 21 bases left between them.